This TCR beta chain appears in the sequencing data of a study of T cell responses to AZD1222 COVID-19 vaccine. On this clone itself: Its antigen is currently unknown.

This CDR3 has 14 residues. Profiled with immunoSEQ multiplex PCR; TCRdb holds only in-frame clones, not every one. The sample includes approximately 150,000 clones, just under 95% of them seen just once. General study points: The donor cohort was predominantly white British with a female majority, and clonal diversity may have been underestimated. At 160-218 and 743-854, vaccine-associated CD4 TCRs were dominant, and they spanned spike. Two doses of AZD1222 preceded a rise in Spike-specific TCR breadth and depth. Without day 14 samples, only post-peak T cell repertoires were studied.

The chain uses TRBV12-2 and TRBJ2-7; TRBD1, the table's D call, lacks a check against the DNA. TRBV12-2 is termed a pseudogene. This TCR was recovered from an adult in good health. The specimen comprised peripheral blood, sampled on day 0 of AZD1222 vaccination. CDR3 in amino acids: CASRTNRFSYEQYF. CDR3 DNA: TGTGCAAGTCGCACTAACAGGTTCTCCTACGAGCAGTACTTC.